Presented here are 16 T cell receptor beta chains from one specimen sequenced in a study of CD8 T cells in Susac syndrome. Random hexamers primed reverse transcription of roughly 0.45 to 1 ug RNA. A single record per CDR3 protein comes from TCRdb applying MiXCR to the immunoSEQ multiplex PCR reads. There are about 300,000 distinct CDR3 sequences in the sample; approximately 89% occur only once, and around 0.18% lies in the top ten. The source material was CD8+ T cells from PBMCs. The source of these receptors is a human donor with multiple sclerosis.

This chain joins TRBV7-6 and TRBJ1-3; D remains unclear. Germline assignment: CDR1 SGHVS and CDR2 FNYEAQ. The V and J ends lost 4 bases and 0 bases respectively, with 7 bases between them. The length of the CDR3 is 14 residues. The chain's CDR3 is CASSYQSSGNTIYF. The CDR3 coding sequence is TGTGCCAGCAGCTACCAGAGCTCTGGAAACACCATATATTTT.

The rearrangement links TRBV27 to TRBJ1-2, with D perhaps matching TRBD1 (5 bases). The CDR3 covers 14 residues. Germline-derived CDR1 and CDR2 are MNHEY and SMNVEV (reference sequence). Trimming removed 2 bases at V and 8 bases at J, with 15 bases between. The CDR3 spells CASSLRGVQEGYTF. In DNA, the CDR3 is TGTGCCAGCAGTTTACGAGGGGTCCAGGAGGGCTACACCTTC.

This chain connects TRBV14 to TRBJ2-2; 8 bases line up with TRBD2. The V and J ends lost 2 bases and 6 bases, in that order; junction bases with no gene match: 5. The CDR3 is 15 residues long. CDR1 and CDR2 from the germline V gene are SGHDN and FVKESK. CDR3 residues: CASSQSFGGAGELFF. Here the CDR3 DNA reads TGTGCCAGCAGCCAATCCTTCGGGGGGGCCGGGGAGCTGTTTTTT.

The CDR3 is CASSHWVYSNQPQHF. The CDR3, as DNA: TGCGCCAGCAGCCATTGGGTTTATAGCAATCAGCCCCAGCATTTT. This chain joins TRBV4-3 and TRBJ1-5; D is unclear. V was pared by 3 bases and J by 0 bases, with 9 bases between. The germline V gene has CDR1 LGHNA and CDR2 YSLEER. The CDR3 length is 15 residues.

This chain joins TRBV6-2 or TRBV6-3 and TRBJ2-7, with TRBD2 identical over 9 bases. V was pared by 9 bases and J by 2 bases, with 11 bases of the junction left unmatched. The CDR3 runs 15 residues. In germline, CDR1 is MNHEY, CDR2 SVGEGT. In DNA, the CDR3 is TGTGCCAGTTGGGGGGTAGCGGGAGACCCCTACGAGCAGTACTTC. It yields the protein CASWGVAGDPYEQYF.

The rearrangement uses TRBV12-3 or TRBV12-4 and TRBJ1-1, with D unclear. The CDR3 length is 16 residues. Deletions cut 3 bases from V and 2 bases from J, with 16 bases between. The DNA for the CDR3 is TGTGCCAGCAGTTTGTTCCCCCGGGAGGGCAACACTGAAGCTTTCTTT. This translates into CASSLFPREGNTEAFF.

V is TRBV5-1 and J is TRBJ2-5; 7 bases agree with TRBD1. The CDR3 extends over 17 amino acids. V lost 6 bases and J lost 5; bases outside the gene matches: 19. Looked up from germline, CDR1 is SGHRS and CDR2 is YFSETQ. Here the CDR3 reads CASTERPQGDNGETQYF. The CDR3 DNA sequence: TGCGCCAGCACCGAACGGCCCCAGGGGGATAATGGGGAGACCCAGTACTTC.

The chain combines TRBV12-3 or TRBV12-4 with TRBJ1-2; the match to TRBD1 covers 10 bases. The CDR3 sequence is 16 residues long. Unmatched junction bases numbered 10, after V lost 5 bases and J lost 4 bases. The CDR3: CASSSGTGERVYGYTF. Here the CDR3 DNA reads TGTGCCAGCAGTAGCGGGACAGGGGAGAGGGTCTATGGCTACACCTTC.

This chain connects TRBV28 to TRBJ1-4; D is perhaps TRBD1 (5 bases). The CDR3 spans 16 residues. Trimming shortened V by 2 bases and J by 13 bases, and 23 bases separated the two germline ends. Germline lookup yields CDR1 MDHEN and CDR2 SYDVKM. In DNA, the CDR3 is TGTGCCAGCAGTTTACCCTGGACAAACCGGCAAAAAGGACTGTTTTTT. This translates into CASSLPWTNRQKGLFF.

The chain uses TRBV2 and TRBJ2-5; D may be TRBD1 (6 bases). V shed 6 bases and J shed 2 bases, with 13 bases lying between them. This CDR3 is 14 amino acids long. Germline CDR1 SNHLY, CDR2 FYNNEI. CDR3 nucleotide sequence: TGTGCCAGCAGACCCGTTGACAGGCAAGAGACCCAGTACTTC. Its protein is CASRPVDRQETQYF.

This chain joins TRBV6-5 and TRBJ2-1; the match to TRBD2 covers 7 bases. The germline CDR1 and CDR2 sequences are MNHEY and SVGAGI. This CDR3 has 16 amino acids. The V segment lost 4 bases and the J segment 5 bases; nucleotides outside the gene matches: 11. CDR3 DNA: TGTGCCAGCAGTTCACCCGGGACTATGGGTCACAATGAGCAGTTCTTC. Its translation: CASSSPGTMGHNEQFF.

The rearrangement links TRBV6-1 to TRBJ2-1, with 14 bases matching TRBD2. V was clipped by 5 bases and J by 8 bases; unmatched bases: 8. Germline CDR1 MNHNS, CDR2 SASEGT. There are 16 residues in the CDR3. As DNA, the CDR3 is TGTGCCAGCAGTATGCCGACTAGCGGGAGGGGGGATGAGCAGTTCTTC. Translating it yields CASSMPTSGRGDEQFF.

The chain has TRBV28 and TRBJ2-1; TRBD2 aligns across 13 bases. This CDR3 region has 16 residues. J was trimmed by 4 bases and V by 5 bases; bases with no gene match: 5. The germline CDR1 and CDR2 sequences are MDHEN and SYDVKM. DNA for the CDR3: TGTGCCAGCAGTCCAGGACTAGCGGGGGAATACAATGAGCAGTTCTTC. Translated: CASSPGLAGEYNEQFF.

The J gene is TRBJ2-3, the V gene TRBV28, with D possibly being TRBD1 (6 bases). The CDR3 runs 15 residues. V was shortened by 8 bases and J by 6 bases, with 21 bases between the two germline ends. The germline gives CDR1 MDHEN, CDR2 SYDVKM. DNA of the CDR3: TGTGCCAGCCAAGCTAATCGGGACACTGGGGATACGCAGTATTTT. Its translation is CASQANRDTGDTQYF.

The V call is TRBV6-2 or TRBV6-3, the J call TRBJ2-7, with TRBD1 matching 7 bases. The CDR3 loop spans 13 amino acids. CDR1 MNHEY and CDR2 SVGEGT come from the germline V gene. Trimming cost V 5 bases and J 2 bases; bases outside gene matches: 3. CDR3 in amino acids: CASSGDSAYEQYF. The CDR3 bases are TGTGCCAGCAGTGGGGACAGCGCCTACGAGCAGTACTTC.

The rearrangement uses TRBV28 and TRBJ2-1; 8 bases agree with TRBD2. Germline CDR1 MDHEN, CDR2 SYDVKM. The CDR3 runs 16 residues. Trimming cost V 1 base and J 0 bases; bases outside gene matches: 2. CDR3: CASSLYSGSSYNEQFF. As DNA, the CDR3 is TGTGCCAGCAGTTTATACAGCGGGAGCTCCTACAATGAGCAGTTCTTC. The full variable domain, with the rest looked up from reference TRBV28 and TRBJ2-1, is DVKVTQSSRYLVKRTGEKVFLECVQDMDHENMFWYRQDPGLGLRLIYFSYDVKMKEKGDIPEGYSVSREKKERFSLILESASTNQTSMYLCASSLYSGSSYNEQFFGPGTRLTVL.